This T cell receptor beta chain was sequenced for a study of blood T cell repertoires in COVID-19. V gave up 4 bases and J gave up 6 bases; unmatched junction bases: 4. This CDR3 has 15 residues. Germline CDR1 LGHNA, CDR2 YNFKEQ. In the study's own analysis: Estimates of nucleated cell counts were drawn from the amplification of reference gene primers. Clones were sequenced by immunoSEQ multiplex PCR, and TCRdb holds only the in-frame ones, with some missing. Clonal size and the V and J genes are those of that table, whereas D and trimming came from the DNA. The sample records 80,000 or so clones, roughly 77% being singletons.

Sequenced material: peripheral blood. The receptor comes from a man aged 45-65 years with active or convalescent COVID-19. The chain has TRBV4-2 and TRBJ2-3, with 13 bases aligning to TRBD2. The CDR3 DNA follows: TGTGCCAGCAGCCCGGGACTAGCGGGGACGGATACGCAGTATTTT. Translated: CASSPGLAGTDTQYF.